These 3 T cell receptor beta chains originate from one sample sequenced in a study of blood T cell repertoires in COVID-19. Some clones are missing from TCRdb's copy, which holds only in-frame ones; the method was immunoSEQ multiplex PCR. The sample includes about 160,000 clones, approximately 80% of them seen just once. Material for sequencing was PBMCs or T cells enriched from blood (not recorded which). The receptors derive from a man aged 40-55 years who had recovered from COVID-19.

V is TRBV2 and J is TRBJ1-4; TRBD1 aligns across 7 bases. The CDR3 is 16 amino acids. CDR1 and CDR2 (germline): SNHLY, FYNNEI. The V and J ends lost 5 bases and 5 bases, in that order; junction bases with no gene match: 11. The CDR3 reads CASSSQGVGSNEKLFF. The DNA for the CDR3 is TGTGCCAGCAGTTCCCAGGGGGTGGGATCAAATGAAAAACTGTTTTTT.

The chain joins TRBV30 to TRBJ2-7; TRBD1 aligns across 9 bases. V lost 2 bases, J lost 7 bases, and 6 bases stayed unmatched. The germline CDR1 and CDR2 sequences are GTSNPN and SVGIG (reference sequence). The CDR3 is made up of 13 amino acids. The CDR3 nucleotides read TGTGCCTGGAGTACAGGGGGCGCGAAAGAGCAGTACTTC. This translates into CAWSTGGAKEQYF.

The CDR3 spells CASSQSSGTGGGETQYF. DNA of the CDR3: TGCGCCAGCAGTCAGTCCTCCGGGACAGGAGGAGGAGAGACCCAGTACTTC. The chain is built from TRBV23-1 and TRBJ2-5; 8 bases agree with TRBD1. TRBV23-1 is annotated as an ORF whose role is uncertain. V lost 3 bases and J lost 4; bases outside the gene matches: 13. The CDR3 has 17 amino acids.